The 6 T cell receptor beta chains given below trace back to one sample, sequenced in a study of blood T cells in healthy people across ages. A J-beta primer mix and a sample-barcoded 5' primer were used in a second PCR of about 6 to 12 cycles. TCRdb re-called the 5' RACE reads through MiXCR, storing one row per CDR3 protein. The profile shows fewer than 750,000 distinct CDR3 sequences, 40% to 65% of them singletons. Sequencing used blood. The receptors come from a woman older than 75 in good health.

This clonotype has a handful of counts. The CDR3 is CASSVDSPDTQYF. The DNA of the CDR3 is TGTGCCAGCAGTGTCGATAGTCCAGATACGCAGTATTTT. The V gene is TRBV2, the J gene TRBJ2-3; D is undetermined. The CDR3 length is 13 residues. V lost 4 bases, J lost 4 bases, and 9 bases lay in between. The V gene's germline CDR1 is SNHLY and CDR2 FYNNEI.

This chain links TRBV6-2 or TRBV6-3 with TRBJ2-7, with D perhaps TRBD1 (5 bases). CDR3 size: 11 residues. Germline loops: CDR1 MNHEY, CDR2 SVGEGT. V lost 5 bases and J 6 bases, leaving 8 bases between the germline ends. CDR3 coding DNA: TGTGCCAGCAGTACAGGACCCGAGCAGTACTTC. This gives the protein CASSTGPEQYF.

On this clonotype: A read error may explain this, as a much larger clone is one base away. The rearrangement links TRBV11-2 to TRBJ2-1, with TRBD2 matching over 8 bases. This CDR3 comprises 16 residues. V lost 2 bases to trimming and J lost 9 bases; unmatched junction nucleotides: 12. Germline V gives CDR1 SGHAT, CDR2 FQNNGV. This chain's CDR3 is CASSLKDSGIYVEQFF. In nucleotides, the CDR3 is TGTGCCAGCAGCTTAAAGGATAGCGGGATATATGTTGAGCAGTTCTTC. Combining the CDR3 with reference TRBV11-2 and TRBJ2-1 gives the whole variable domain EAGVAQSPRYKIIEKRQSVAFWCNPISGHATLYWYQQILGQGPKLLIQFQNNGVVDDSQLPKDRFSAERLKGVDSTLKIQPAKLEDSAVYLCASSLKDSGIYVEQFFGPGTRLTVL.

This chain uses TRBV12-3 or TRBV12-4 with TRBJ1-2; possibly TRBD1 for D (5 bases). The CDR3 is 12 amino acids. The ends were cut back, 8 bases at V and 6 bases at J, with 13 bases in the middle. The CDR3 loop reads CASSLSGDGYTF. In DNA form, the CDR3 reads TGTGCCAGCTCATTATCGGGGGATGGCTACACCTTC.

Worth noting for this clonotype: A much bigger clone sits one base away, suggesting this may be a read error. CDR3 sequence (DNA): TGCGCCAACAGCACTATACAGGGGCCGAACACTGAAGCTTTCTTT. It specifies CANSTIQGPNTEAFF. The genes are TRBV5-1 and TRBJ1-1, with 7 bases identical to TRBD1. CDR3 length equals 15 residues. Germline V gene sequence: CDR1 SGHRS, CDR2 YFSETQ.

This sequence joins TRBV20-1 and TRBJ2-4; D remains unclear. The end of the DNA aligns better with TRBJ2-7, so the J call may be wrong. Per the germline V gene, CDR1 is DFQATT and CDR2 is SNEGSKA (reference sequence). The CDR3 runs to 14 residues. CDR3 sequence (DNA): TGCAGTGCTAGAGCCCTGTTGGACGGCTACGAGCAGTACTTC. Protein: CSARALLDGYEQYF.